This section outlines one TCR beta chain sequence together with its context. With random hexamers, roughly 0.45 to 1 ug RNA was reverse transcribed. A multiplex approach, immunoSEQ multiplex PCR, amplified TCR beta CDR3 across 54 Vbeta and 13 Jbeta. TCRdb reanalysed the immunoSEQ multiplex PCR reads using MiXCR and keeps one entry per CDR3 protein. The data show 330,000 or so distinct CDR3 sequences, with over 75% seen just once and 0.18% held by the top ten. The germline V gene encodes CDR1 DFQATT and CDR2 SNEGSKA (reference sequence). V was clipped by 2 bases and J by 1 base, with 9 bases between them. The CDR3 has 14 amino acids. High-throughput TCR beta sequencing covered peripheral CD8+ and CD4+ T cells. Purification of the CD8+ and CD4+ T cells relied on negative isolation, and TEMRA cells underwent FACS enrichment. The data originate from a study of CD8 T cells in Susac syndrome.

Sequenced sample: CD8+ T cells from PBMCs. V and J are TRBV20-1 and TRBJ2-1, with a possible D match to TRBD1 (5 bases). This receptor was obtained from a human donor with multiple sclerosis. The CDR3 nucleotides read TGCAGTGCTAGACAGGGTGGGTCCTACAATGAGCAGTTCTTC. Protein: CSARQGGSYNEQFF.